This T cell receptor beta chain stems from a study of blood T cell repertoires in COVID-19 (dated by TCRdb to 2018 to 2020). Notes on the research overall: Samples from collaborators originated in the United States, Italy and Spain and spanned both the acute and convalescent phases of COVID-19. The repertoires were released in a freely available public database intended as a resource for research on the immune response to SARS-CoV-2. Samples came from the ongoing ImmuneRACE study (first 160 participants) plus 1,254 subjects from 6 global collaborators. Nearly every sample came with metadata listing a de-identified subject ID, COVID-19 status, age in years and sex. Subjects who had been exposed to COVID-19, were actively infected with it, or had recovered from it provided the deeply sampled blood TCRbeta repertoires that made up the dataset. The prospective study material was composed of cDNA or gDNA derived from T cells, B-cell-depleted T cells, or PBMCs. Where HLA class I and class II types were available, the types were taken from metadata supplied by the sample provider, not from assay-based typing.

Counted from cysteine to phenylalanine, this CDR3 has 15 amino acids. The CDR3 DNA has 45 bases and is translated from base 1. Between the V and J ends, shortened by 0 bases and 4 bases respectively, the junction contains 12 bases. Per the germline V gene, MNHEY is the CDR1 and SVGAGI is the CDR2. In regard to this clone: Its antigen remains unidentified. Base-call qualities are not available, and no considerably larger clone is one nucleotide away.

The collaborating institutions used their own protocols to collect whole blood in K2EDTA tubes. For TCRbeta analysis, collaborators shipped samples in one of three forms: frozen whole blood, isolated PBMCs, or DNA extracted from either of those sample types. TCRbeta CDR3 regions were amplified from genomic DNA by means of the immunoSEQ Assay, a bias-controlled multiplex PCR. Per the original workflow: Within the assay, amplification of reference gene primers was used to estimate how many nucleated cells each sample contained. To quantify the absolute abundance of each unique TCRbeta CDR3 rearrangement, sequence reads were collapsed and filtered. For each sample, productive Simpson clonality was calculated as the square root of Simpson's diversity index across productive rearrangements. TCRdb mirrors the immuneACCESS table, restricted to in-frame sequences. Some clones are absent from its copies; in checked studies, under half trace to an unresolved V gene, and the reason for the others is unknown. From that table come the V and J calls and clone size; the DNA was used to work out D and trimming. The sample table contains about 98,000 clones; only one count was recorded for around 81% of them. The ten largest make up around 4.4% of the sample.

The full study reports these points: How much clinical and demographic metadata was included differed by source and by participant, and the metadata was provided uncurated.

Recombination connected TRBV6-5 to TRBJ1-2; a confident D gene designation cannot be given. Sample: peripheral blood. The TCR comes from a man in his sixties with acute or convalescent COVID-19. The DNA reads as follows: TGTGCCAGCAGTTACTCCGGTGGGGAGCCCTATGGCTACACCTTC. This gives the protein CASSYSGGEPYGYTF.